Each of the 13 T cell receptor beta chains below was sequenced from the same sample in a study of breast tumors, draining lymph nodes, adjacent tissues. TCRdb analysed the multiplex PCR reads with MiXCR anew, one entry per CDR3 protein. Altogether about 300,000 distinct CDR3 sequences are present, 30% to 35% being singletons, with the ten largest covering around 1%. Samples came from axillary lymph nodes draining the breast cancer. The sequenced sample consisted of axillary lymph node tissue. The source of these receptors is a female donor with breast cancer. Some clones in this sample may be carry-over from other donors' samples.

This clonotype was detected once. The CDR3 carries no conserved terminal phenylalanine or tryptophan, so it likely arises from a read error. The chain joins TRBV25-1 to TRBJ1-6; TRBD1 matches at 9 bases. The V gene end was trimmed by 6 bases and the J gene end by 5 bases; junction bases not matched to a gene: 14. Germline CDR1 reads MGHDK; CDR2 reads SYGVNS. The CDR3 has 18 residues. For the CDR3, the DNA is TGTGCCAGCAGCCATACCGACCCCGGGACAGGGAATAATTCACCCCTCCACTCT. It yields the protein CASSHTDPGTGNNSPLHS.

The table lists this clonotype with a count of one. The rearrangement uses TRBV12-3 or TRBV12-4 and TRBJ2-3; 8 positions agree with TRBD2. J was trimmed by 4 bases and V by 9 bases; bases with no gene match: 9. The CDR3 is 14 residues long. The DNA for the CDR3 is TGTGCCAGTTTGGCCAGCGGGAGCTCAGATACGCAGTATTTT. Amino acid sequence: CASLASGSSDTQYF.

Concerning this clonotype itself: Just one base apart from a much larger clone, this may be a read error. The V and J genes are TRBV12-3 or TRBV12-4 and TRBJ2-2, with 8 bases that match TRBD2. This CDR3 contains 18 residues. The CDR3 protein is CASSLGAGPSGYGGGLFF. CDR3 bases: TGTGCCAGCAGTTTAGGTGCCGGGCCTAGCGGGTACGGCGGGGGGCTGTTTTTT.

With regard to this clonotype: This could be a read error, since a much larger clone is one nucleotide away. The CDR3 here is CASSFGAYQPQHF. The CDR3, as DNA: TGTGCCAGCAGTTTCGGGGCCTATCAGCCCCAGCATTTT. The V call is TRBV12-3 or TRBV12-4, the J call TRBJ1-5; tentatively, D is TRBD1 (5 bases). V lost 3 bases, J lost 5 bases, and 8 bases lay in between. The CDR3 covers 13 residues.

This clonotype was recorded once. The chain joins TRBV9 to TRBJ2-7; 11 nucleotides align to TRBD2. J was trimmed by 6 bases and V by 0 bases; bases with no gene match: 5. In germline, CDR1 is SGDLS, CDR2 YYNGEE. This CDR3 has 15 residues. The chain's CDR3 is CASSVGLAGGSEQYF. The DNA for the CDR3 is TGTGCCAGCAGCGTAGGTCTAGCGGGAGGATCCGAGCAGTACTTC.

V and J are TRBV20-1 and TRBJ1-5; TRBD1 aligns across 7 bases. The V gene end was trimmed by 0 bases and the J gene end by 14 bases; junction bases not matched to a gene: 10. Germline assignment: CDR1 DFQATT and CDR2 SNEGSKA (reference sequence). This CDR3 has 13 amino acids. The CDR3 region is CSARDAGTASEHF. CDR3 DNA sequence: TGCAGTGCTAGAGATGCCGGGACAGCCTCCGAGCATTTT.

V is TRBV5-1 and J is TRBJ2-1; 10 bases fit TRBD2. The J segment lost 2 bases and the V segment lost 2 bases, leaving 7 bases of the junction unmatched. The CDR3 is 17 amino acids. Germline V gives CDR1 SGHRS, CDR2 YFSETQ. Here the CDR3 reads CASSFELAGSPYNEQFF. The DNA for the CDR3 is TGCGCCAGCAGCTTCGAACTAGCGGGAAGCCCCTACAATGAGCAGTTCTTC.

J is TRBJ1-1 and V is TRBV7-9, with 7 bases lining up with TRBD1. Germline V gives CDR1 SEHNR, CDR2 FQNEAQ (reference sequence). J lost 0 bases, V lost 5 bases, and 15 bases had no gene match. The length of the CDR3 is 18 residues. The chain's CDR3 is CASSQTNRGGPMNTEAFF. In nucleotides, the CDR3 is TGTGCCAGCAGCCAAACAAACAGGGGAGGTCCCATGAACACTGAAGCTTTCTTT.

In this sample, this clonotype turned up many times. The gene calls are TRBV25-1 and TRBJ1-3, with D unresolved. Trimming cost V 1 base and J 0 bases, with 10 bases left between them. The CDR3 totals 16 residues. Germline-derived CDR1 and CDR2 are MGHDK and SYGVNS. The CDR3 bases are TGTGCCAGCAGTGAATGGAGGGCATTCTCTGGAAACACCATATATTTT. As protein: CASSEWRAFSGNTIYF. Using reference TRBV25-1 and TRBJ1-3 for the parts outside the CDR3, the full variable domain is EADIYQTPRYLVIGTGKKITLECSQTMGHDKMYWYQQDPGMELHLIHYSYGVNSTEKGDLSSESTVSRIRTEHFPLTLESARPSHTSQYLCASSEWRAFSGNTIYFGEGSWLTVV.

This clonotype showed up many times. The rearrangement joins TRBV29-1 to TRBJ2-1; 12 bases map to TRBD1. Trimming took 7 bases from V and 5 from J; bases not matched to a gene: 15. This CDR3 has 17 residues. CDR1 and CDR2 from the germline V gene are SQVTM and ANQGSEA. The CDR3 protein is CSGHSGTGGLGNNEQFF. The CDR3 nucleotides are TGCAGCGGTCACTCCGGGACAGGGGGCCTGGGGAACAATGAGCAGTTCTTC.

This clonotype appeared many times. The chain couples TRBV19 to TRBJ2-7, with D possibly called TRBD1 or TRBD2 (6 bases each). Germline V gene data show CDR1 as LNHDA and CDR2 as SQIVND (reference sequence). Deletions cut 3 bases from V and 5 bases from J, with 14 bases between. There are 14 residues in the CDR3. This CDR3 is CASSMRTGAHEQYF. DNA for the CDR3: TGTGCCAGTAGTATGAGGACGGGGGCCCACGAGCAGTACTTC.

The sample holds many counts of this clonotype. The chain employs TRBV12-3 or TRBV12-4 and TRBJ2-1; D is possibly TRBD2 (6 bases). The length of the CDR3 is 15 residues. V dropped 6 bases and J dropped 5 bases, with 17 bases sitting between them. CDR3 region: CASSFVGRRDNEQFF. The CDR3 nucleotides read TGTGCCAGCAGCTTCGTCGGGCGGAGGGACAATGAGCAGTTCTTC.

This clonotype was seen at least ten times. V is TRBV20-1 and J is TRBJ2-5; 11 bases agree with TRBD2. The V segment lost 5 bases and the J segment 2 bases; nucleotides outside the gene matches: 13. The CDR3 covers 17 residues. Germline loops: CDR1 DFQATT, CDR2 SNEGSKA (reference sequence). The chain's CDR3 is CSALSGRAIWYQETQYF. In nucleotides, the CDR3 is TGCAGTGCTCTTAGCGGGAGGGCCATTTGGTATCAAGAGACCCAGTACTTC.